These 12 T cell receptor beta chains were sequenced from one sample in a study of shared clonotypes between healthy human individuals. The table came from immunoSEQ multiplex PCR; TCRdb's copy has only in-frame clones and leaves some out. The repertoire holds roughly 2.5 million clones, around nine tenths seen once, with over 0.12% in the top ten. Sequenced material: naive CD4+ T cells sorted from blood. Stated subset: CD45RA+ positively selected. These receptor sequences come from a man aged 18 to 30 in good health.

The rearrangement joins TRBV28 to TRBJ1-4, with D possibly matching TRBD1 (5 bases). The germline CDR1 and CDR2 sequences are MDHEN and SYDVKM. The germline V and J ends were trimmed by 6 bases and 3 bases, with 8 bases remaining between them. This CDR3 spans 13 amino acids. The CDR3 protein is CASRETANEKLFF. CDR3 DNA sequence: TGTGCCAGCAGGGAGACAGCTAATGAAAAACTGTTTTTT.

V gene TRBV19 combines with J gene TRBJ1-5; D remains unclear. V lost 7 bases and J lost 0, with 10 bases in between. The CDR3 sequence is 14 residues long. Germline V gene data show CDR1 as LNHDA and CDR2 as SQIVND (reference sequence). The CDR3 bases are TGTGCCAGTACCGACGAGCATAGCAATCAGCCCCAGCATTTT. Protein product: CASTDEHSNQPQHF.

In DNA form, the CDR3 reads TGTGCCAGCAGCCACAGGGCGGTTGGGGAAAAACTGTTTTTT. Its translation: CASSHRAVGEKLFF. This chain links TRBV5-6 with TRBJ1-4; D perhaps matches TRBD1 (6 bases). Germline V gives CDR1 SGHDT, CDR2 YYEEEE. The CDR3 runs to 14 residues. The V end lost 4 bases, the J end lost 8 bases, and 15 bases lay between the germline ends.

V gene TRBV4-3 combines with J gene TRBJ2-7; no clear D. This CDR3 has 15 amino acids. The V end lost 2 bases, the J end lost 0 bases, and 11 bases lay between the germline ends. Germline CDR1 reads LGHNA; CDR2 reads YSLEER. CDR3 region: CASSQSGQASYEQYF. CDR3 bases: TGCGCCAGCAGCCAATCCGGGCAAGCCTCCTACGAGCAGTACTTC.

The chain uses TRBV10-1 and TRBJ1-2, with D maybe TRBD1 (6 bases). This CDR3 spans 18 amino acids. Germline assignment: CDR1 WNHNN and CDR2 SYGVQD (reference sequence). V was trimmed by 4 bases and J by 4 bases, leaving 25 bases between them. DNA of the CDR3: TGCGCCAGCAGTGGCCCCCAGGACAGAATAAGGTCGGGCTATGGCTACACCTTC. Its translation: CASSGPQDRIRSGYGYTF.

The CDR3 here is CAWKPGQGKDSNQPQHF. In DNA, the CDR3 is TGTGCCTGGAAACCCGGACAGGGGAAGGATAGCAATCAGCCCCAGCATTTT. This chain joins TRBV30 and TRBJ1-5; 9 bases match TRBD1. The CDR3 has 17 residues. Germline CDR1 GTSNPN, CDR2 SVGIG (reference sequence). The trim removed 4 bases at V and 0 bases at J, leaving 10 bases unmatched. The complete variable domain, with remaining parts taken from reference TRBV30 and TRBJ1-5, reads SQTIHQWPATLVQPVGSPLSLECTVEGTSNPNLYWYRQAAGRGLQLLFYSVGIGQISSEVPQNLSASRPQDRQFILSSKKLLLSDSGFYLCAWKPGQGKDSNQPQHFGDGTRLSIL.

The chain recombines TRBV13 with TRBJ2-2, with D uncertain. The germline V gene encodes CDR1 PRHDT and CDR2 FYEKMQ (reference sequence). Trimming took off 2 bases at V and 4 bases at J, with 5 bases between the two ends. This CDR3 has 13 residues. The CDR3 sequence: CASSLTTTGELFF. CDR3 nucleotides: TGTGCCAGCAGCTTAACGACCACCGGGGAGCTGTTTTTT.

This clone was recorded a few times. The rearrangement joins TRBV6-1 to TRBJ2-4; no clear D. The CDR3 is 15 residues long. V lost 2 bases and J lost 0, with 8 bases in between. The V gene's germline CDR1 is MNHNS and CDR2 SASEGT. CDR3 amino acids: CASSEKVVAKNIQYF. The DNA for the CDR3 is TGTGCCAGCAGTGAAAAGGTAGTAGCCAAAAACATTCAGTACTTC.

The chain's CDR3 is CASSHGTKKLSPLHF. For the CDR3, the DNA is TGTGCCAGCAGTCACGGGACAAAGAAACTATCACCCCTCCACTTT. The chain recombines TRBV6-5 with TRBJ1-6, with TRBD1 as a possible D gene (6 bases). The CDR3 covers 15 residues. Germline CDR1 and CDR2: MNHEY and SVGAGI. Trimming pared 5 bases from V and 10 bases from J, leaving 18 bases between.

This clone showed up just a few times. This chain joins TRBV7-9 and TRBJ1-2; no reliable D call. The V gene's germline CDR1 is SEHNR and CDR2 FQNEAQ (reference sequence). The V and J ends lost 5 bases and 0 bases respectively, with 16 bases between them. The CDR3 covers 16 residues. The CDR3 bases are TGTGCCAGCAGCCCAAACACACGGGCCCCTAACTATGGCTACACCTTC. This sequence encodes CASSPNTRAPNYGYTF.

This sequence joins TRBV27 and TRBJ1-2, with 8 bases fitting TRBD1. The trim removed 0 bases at V and 0 bases at J, leaving 9 bases unmatched. The length of the CDR3 is 18 residues. Germline V gene data show CDR1 as MNHEY and CDR2 as SMNVEV (reference sequence). The CDR3 sequence is CASSLSMTGVNTNYGYTF. CDR3 in DNA: TGTGCCAGCAGTTTATCGATGACAGGGGTAAATACTAACTATGGCTACACCTTC.

The chain is built from TRBV30 and TRBJ2-1; the D call may be TRBD1 or TRBD2 (5 bases each). Trimming cost V 0 bases and J 5 bases, with 14 bases left between them. Germline V gene data show CDR1 as GTSNPN and CDR2 as SVGIG (reference sequence). CDR3 size: 15 residues. Here the CDR3 reads CAWSVGTRGHNEQFF. Written as DNA, the CDR3 is TGTGCCTGGAGTGTAGGGACGCGCGGGCACAATGAGCAGTTCTTC.